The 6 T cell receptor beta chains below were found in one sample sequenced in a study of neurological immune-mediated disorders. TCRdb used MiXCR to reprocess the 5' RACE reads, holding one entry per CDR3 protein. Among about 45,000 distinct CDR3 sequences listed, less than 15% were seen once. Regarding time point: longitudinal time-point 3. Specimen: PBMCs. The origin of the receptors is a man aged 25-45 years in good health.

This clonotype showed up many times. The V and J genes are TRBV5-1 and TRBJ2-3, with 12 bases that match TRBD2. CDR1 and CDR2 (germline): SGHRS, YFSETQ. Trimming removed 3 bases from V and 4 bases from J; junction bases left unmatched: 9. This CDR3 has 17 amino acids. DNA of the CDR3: TGCGCCAGCAGCTCACAACTAGCGGGAGGTCAGTCAGATACGCAGTATTTT. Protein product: CASSSQLAGGQSDTQYF.

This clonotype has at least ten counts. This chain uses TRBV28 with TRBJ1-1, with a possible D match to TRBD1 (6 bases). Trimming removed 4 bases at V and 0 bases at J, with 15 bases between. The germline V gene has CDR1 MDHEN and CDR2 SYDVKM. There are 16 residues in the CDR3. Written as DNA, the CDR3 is TGTGCCAGCAGTTCACGGATGGGGGGGCTGAACACTGAAGCTTTCTTT. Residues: CASSSRMGGLNTEAFF.

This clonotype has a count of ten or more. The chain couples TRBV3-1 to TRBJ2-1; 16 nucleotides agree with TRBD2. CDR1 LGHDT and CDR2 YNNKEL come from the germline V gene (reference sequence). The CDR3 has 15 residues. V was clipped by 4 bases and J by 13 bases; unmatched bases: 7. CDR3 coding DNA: TGTGCCAGCAGCCCCCTGGGACTAGCGGGGGGGGAACAGTTCTTC. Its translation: CASSPLGLAGGEQFF.

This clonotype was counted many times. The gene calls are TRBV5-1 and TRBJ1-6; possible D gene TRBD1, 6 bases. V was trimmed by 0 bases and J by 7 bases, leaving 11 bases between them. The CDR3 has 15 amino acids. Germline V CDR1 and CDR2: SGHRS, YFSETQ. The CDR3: CASSLGTGSNSPLHF. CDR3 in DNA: TGCGCCAGCAGCTTGGGAACAGGGAGCAATTCACCCCTCCACTTT.

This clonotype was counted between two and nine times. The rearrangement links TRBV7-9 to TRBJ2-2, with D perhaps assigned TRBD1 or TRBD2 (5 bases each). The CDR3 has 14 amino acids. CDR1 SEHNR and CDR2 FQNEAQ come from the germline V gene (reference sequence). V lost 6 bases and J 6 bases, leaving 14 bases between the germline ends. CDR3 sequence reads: CASSQRGAPGELFF. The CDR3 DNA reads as TGTGCCAGCAGTCAAAGAGGGGCCCCCGGGGAGCTGTTTTTT.

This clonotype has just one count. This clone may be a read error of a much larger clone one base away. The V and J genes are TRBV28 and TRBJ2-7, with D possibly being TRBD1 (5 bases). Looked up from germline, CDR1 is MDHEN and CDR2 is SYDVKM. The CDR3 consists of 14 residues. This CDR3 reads CANSSTQVSYEQYF. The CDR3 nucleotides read TGTGCCAACAGTTCGACACAGGTATCCTACGAGCAGTACTTC.